A single sample gave rise to the 20 T cell receptor beta chains below, sequenced in a study of T cell changes during pregnancy in multiple sclerosis. Clones were sequenced by immunoSEQ multiplex PCR, and TCRdb holds only the in-frame ones, with some missing. The sample carries just under 45,000 clones, 92% recorded once. The material sequenced was CD4+ T cells from peripheral blood mononuclear cells, taken in the first trimester of pregnancy. All receptors derive from a female donor with multiple sclerosis, enrolled in a pregnancy study.

The CDR3 sequence is CASSSRGLTSGNYEQYF. The CDR3 DNA reads TGTGCCAGCAGTTCCCGCGGGTTAACTAGCGGGAACTACGAGCAGTACTTC. V gene TRBV27 combines with J gene TRBJ2-7; 10 bases are a match to TRBD2. This CDR3 region has 17 residues. The junction had 12 bases not matched to a gene; V was cut back by 4 bases and J by 3 bases. Germline V gene lookup returns CDR1 MNHEY and CDR2 SMNVEV (reference sequence).

The chain has TRBV5-1 and TRBJ2-3, with a possible D match to TRBD1 (6 bases). Germline CDR1 reads SGHRS; CDR2 reads YFSETQ. The CDR3 has 14 residues. V was pared by 4 bases and J by 2 bases, with 11 bases between. The CDR3 loop is CASSSQGFTDTQYF. The CDR3 DNA reads TGCGCCAGCAGCAGCCAGGGGTTCACAGATACGCAGTATTTT.

This clone was seen only a few times. The rearrangement joins TRBV9 to TRBJ2-1, with TRBD2 matching over 10 bases. CDR3 size: 17 residues. Germline CDR1 SGDLS, CDR2 YYNGEE. The V and J ends lost 0 bases and 8 bases, in that order; junction bases with no gene match: 11. The CDR3 here is CASSVGLAGVSGHEQFF. The CDR3 nucleotides are TGTGCCAGCAGCGTAGGGCTAGCGGGAGTTTCGGGCCATGAGCAGTTCTTC.

This sequence joins TRBV29-1 and TRBJ2-7; 8 positions agree with TRBD1. V was pared by 6 bases and J by 2 bases, with 12 bases of the junction left unmatched. CDR3 length: 15 amino acids. Germline V gene sequence: CDR1 SQVTM, CDR2 ANQGSEA. The CDR3 DNA is TGCAGCGTCCAAAGGACAGGGAGTCACCCCTACGAGCAGTACTTC. Translating it yields CSVQRTGSHPYEQYF.

In this sample, this clone turned up once. V and J are TRBV7-2 and TRBJ1-5; unclear D gene. Trimming stripped 1 base from V and 0 bases from J, with 7 bases between. The germline V gene has CDR1 SGHTA and CDR2 FQGNSA. The CDR3 is 15 amino acids. The CDR3 loop is CASSLVQNSNQPQHF. The DNA for the CDR3 is TGTGCCAGCAGCTTAGTGCAGAATAGCAATCAGCCCCAGCATTTT.

This clone was observed once. This rearrangement joins TRBV28 to TRBJ1-5, with D possibly TRBD1 on 6 matching bases. V shed 5 bases and J shed 7 bases, with 15 bases lying between them. CDR1 is MDHEN and CDR2 is SYDVKM in the germline V gene. This CDR3 region has 14 residues. The CDR3 region is CASSHTGNSQPQHF. The CDR3, as DNA: TGTGCCAGCAGTCACACAGGGAATTCCCAGCCCCAGCATTTT.

The J gene is TRBJ2-7, the V gene TRBV6-6; 7 bases fit TRBD2. V lost 6 bases to trimming and J lost 3 bases; unmatched junction nucleotides: 8. Germline V gives CDR1 MNHNY, CDR2 SVGAGI (reference sequence). The CDR3 spans 14 residues. CDR3 in amino acids: CASSRGLEVYEQYF. The CDR3 DNA reads as TGTGCCAGCAGCCGCGGACTAGAAGTCTACGAGCAGTACTTC.

The chain recombines TRBV30 with TRBJ2-7; D is possibly TRBD2 (5 bases). The V end was cut by 2 bases, the J end by 0 bases, with 20 bases between. Germline V gene data show CDR1 as GTSNPN and CDR2 as SVGIG (reference sequence). This CDR3 is 17 amino acids long. CDR3 DNA sequence: TGTGCCTGGAGTCCTCTCTCACCAGCGGTCACCTCCTACGAGCAGTACTTC. It translates to CAWSPLSPAVTSYEQYF.

This chain uses TRBV13 with TRBJ2-3, with TRBD2 matching 7 bases. Trimming at V came to 5 bases and at J to 0 bases, leaving 5 bases not matched to a gene. In germline, CDR1 is PRHDT, CDR2 FYEKMQ (reference sequence). CDR3 length: 15 residues. Written as DNA, the CDR3 is TGTGCCAGCAGCCTCGGGAGGACCAGCACAGATACGCAGTATTTT. It encodes CASSLGRTSTDTQYF.

This chain uses TRBV27 with TRBJ1-4, with D unclear. This CDR3 is 14 amino acids long. CDR1 and CDR2 (germline): MNHEY, SMNVEV (reference sequence). V was cut by 5 bases and J by 6 bases, with 13 bases left in between. CDR3 protein: CASSPDSFYEKLFF. CDR3 sequence (DNA): TGTGCCAGCAGTCCGGACTCTTTCTATGAAAAACTGTTTTTT.

The chain recombines TRBV28 with TRBJ2-7; perhaps TRBD2 as D (6 bases). CDR3 length: 14 residues. Looked up from germline, CDR1 is MDHEN and CDR2 is SYDVKM. Trimming cost V 8 bases and J 5 bases, with 19 bases left between them. CDR3 protein: CASRGINTLDEQYF. The CDR3 nucleotides are TGTGCCAGCCGGGGGATAAACACCCTCGACGAGCAGTACTTC.

As DNA, the CDR3 is TGCAGCGTTGGTGAGCCGGATGAAAAACTGTTTTTT. Encoded protein: CSVGEPDEKLFF. V gene TRBV29-1 combines with J gene TRBJ1-4; D not certain. Between the trimmed V and J ends, which lost 4 bases and 6 bases, there was a span of 9 bases. This CDR3 is 12 amino acids long. In germline, CDR1 is SQVTM, CDR2 ANQGSEA.

This rearrangement joins TRBV29-1 to TRBJ1-1; 7 nucleotides line up with TRBD1. The CDR3 has 14 amino acids. CDR1 and CDR2 from the germline V gene are SQVTM and ANQGSEA. The J segment lost 2 bases and the V segment lost 2 bases, leaving 5 bases of the junction unmatched. The CDR3 reads CSVERDSKNTEAFF. For the CDR3, the DNA is TGCAGCGTTGAACGGGACAGCAAAAACACTGAAGCTTTCTTT.

A few counts support this clone. V is TRBV30 and J is TRBJ2-2; 9 positions match TRBD1. CDR3 length: 13 amino acids. J lost 6 bases, V lost 3 bases, and 2 bases had no gene match. CDR1 GTSNPN and CDR2 SVGIG come from the germline V gene (reference sequence). The CDR3 region has the DNA TGTGCCTGGAGACGACAGGGGGCCGGGGAGCTGTTTTTT. This gives the protein CAWRRQGAGELFF.

This chain connects TRBV7-2 to TRBJ1-2; 7 bases align to TRBD1. V was clipped by 4 bases and J by 3 bases; unmatched bases: 5. The CDR3 spans 14 residues. Germline V gene sequence: CDR1 SGHTA, CDR2 FQGNSA. The CDR3 coding sequence is TGTGCCAGCAGCTCCTGGACAGGACACTATGGCTACACCTTC. The encoded protein is CASSSWTGHYGYTF.

The chain employs TRBV2 and TRBJ2-7; TRBD1 aligns across 10 bases. Per germline, CDR1 SNHLY and CDR2 FYNNEI. The CDR3 runs 13 residues. V lost 9 bases to trimming and J lost 5 bases; unmatched junction nucleotides: 7. CDR3 amino acids: CARRQGASDEQYF. The CDR3 DNA reads as TGTGCCAGGAGACAGGGGGCGAGCGACGAGCAGTACTTC. Full variable domain (missing parts from reference TRBV2 and TRBJ2-7): EPEVTQTPSHQVTQMGQEVILRCVPISNHLYFYWYRQILGQKVEFLVSFYNNEISEKSEIFDDQFSVERPDGSNFTLKIRSTKLEDSAMYFCARRQGASDEQYFGPGTRLTVT.

The chain uses TRBV27 and TRBJ1-1, with D possibly matching TRBD1 (5 bases). V lost 6 bases and J 5 bases, leaving 13 bases between the germline ends. Germline V lookup: CDR1 MNHEY, CDR2 SMNVEV (reference sequence). The CDR3 is made up of 13 amino acids. The CDR3 sequence: CASSTQGATEAFF. The CDR3 nucleotides read TGTGCCAGCAGCACTCAGGGTGCTACTGAAGCTTTCTTT.

This rearrangement joins TRBV27 to TRBJ2-2; D is uncertain. The length of the CDR3 is 16 residues. V was clipped by 4 bases and J by 0 bases, with 12 bases between them. Germline CDR1 reads MNHEY; CDR2 reads SMNVEV (reference sequence). The CDR3 coding sequence is TGTGCCAGCAGTTCATACAGATCTGCGAACACCGGGGAGCTGTTTTTT. Its protein is CASSSYRSANTGELFF.

The chain recombines TRBV2 with TRBJ2-7, with 9 positions matching TRBD2. The trim removed 8 bases at V and 0 bases at J, leaving 5 bases unmatched. CDR1 is SNHLY and CDR2 is FYNNEI in the germline V gene. This CDR3 has 14 residues. The chain's CDR3 is CASGGTSFSYEQYF. The CDR3 nucleotides are TGTGCCAGCGGTGGGACTAGCTTCTCCTACGAGCAGTACTTC.

This CDR3 is CASSQVQGAFGELFF. In nucleotides, the CDR3 is TGTGCCAGCAGCCAAGTGCAGGGGGCATTCGGGGAGCTGTTTTTT. This chain connects TRBV28 to TRBJ2-2; TRBD1 matches 8 bases. V was clipped by 6 bases and J by 7 bases; unmatched bases: 10. The CDR3 contains 15 residues. Germline CDR1 reads MDHEN; CDR2 reads SYDVKM.